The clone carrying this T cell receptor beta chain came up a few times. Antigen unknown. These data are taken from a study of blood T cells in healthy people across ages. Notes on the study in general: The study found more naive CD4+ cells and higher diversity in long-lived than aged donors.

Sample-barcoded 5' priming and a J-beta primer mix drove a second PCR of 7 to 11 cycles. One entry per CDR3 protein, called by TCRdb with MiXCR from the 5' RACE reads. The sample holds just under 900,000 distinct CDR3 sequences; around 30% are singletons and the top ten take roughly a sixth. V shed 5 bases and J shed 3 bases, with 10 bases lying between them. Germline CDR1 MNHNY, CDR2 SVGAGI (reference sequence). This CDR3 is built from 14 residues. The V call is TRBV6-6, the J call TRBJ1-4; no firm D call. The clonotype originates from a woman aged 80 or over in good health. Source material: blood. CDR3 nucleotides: TGTGCCAGCAGTGAGGTGCCAGCTAATGAAAAACTGTTTTTT. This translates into CASSEVPANEKLFF.